The TCR beta chain under discussion was sequenced for a study of regulatory T cells in long-lasting Graves disease. There are 13 residues in the CDR3. V dropped 4 bases and J dropped 6 bases, with 12 bases sitting between them. Time point denoted: persistent/refractory GD, antithyroid drugs over 5 years with positive TRAb. The TCR library used RNA extracted from PBMCs. EDTA tubes held roughly 9.2 milliliters of peripheral blood from each patient. Study results and limitations: TRBV28, TRBJ1-2 and TRBJ2-5 emerged as the favored segments in persistent disease. Possibly, too few samples lowered accuracy.

As to this clonotype: Its target is not known. No conserved phenylalanine or tryptophan is present at the end of the CDR3, so a read error is the likely explanation.

TCR beta libraries were built with iRepertoire HTBI primers and Arm-PCR of CDR3 regions. TCRdb re-analysed the multiplex PCR reads in MiXCR, keeping a single row per CDR3 protein. The profile shows over 250,000 distinct CDR3 sequences, roughly a fifth of them singletons. Sequences were derived from peripheral blood mononuclear cells (PBMCs), sampled when the disease was refractory, from a patient treated with antithyroid drugs. This sequence was found in a female donor with Graves disease. This chain links TRBV12-3 or TRBV12-4 with TRBJ1-2, with D uncertain. The CDR3, as DNA: TGTGCCAGCAGTTCCGAGATTCGGGATGGCTACACCCTC. It specifies CASSSEIRDGYTL.